The entry below gives a single T cell receptor (beta chain) sequence along with its context. Measured with immunoSEQ multiplex PCR; TCRdb has only the in-frame clones, and not every one. The data contain about 480,000 clones, about 85% of them seen just once; the ten biggest clones take up under 2.5%. Participant reports of clinical history set cohort assignment. This sample is part of a study of blood T cell repertoires in COVID-19. The length of the CDR3 is 16 residues. Germline V gene data show CDR1 as SGHTA and CDR2 as FQGNSA. Trimming stripped 6 bases from V and 0 bases from J, with 12 bases between.

The sample comprised PBMCs or T cells enriched from blood (not recorded which). The chain employs TRBV7-2 and TRBJ2-6, with no clear D. The receptor was derived from a woman aged 18-35 years with acute COVID-19. The CDR3 sequence: CASSSPGRSGANVLTF. As DNA, the CDR3 is TGTGCCAGCAGTTCCCCAGGCCGCTCTGGGGCCAACGTCCTGACTTTC.